The source of this T cell receptor (beta chain) is a study of metastatic and nonmetastatic thyroid tumors. Background on the study: Both malignant and benign thyroid patients supplied peripheral blood and tumor or nodule tissue samples, across which the repertoires of these patients were then compared. Overall study findings and caveats: As reported, TCR beta diversity in blood and tumor was significantly higher in malignant thyroid tumors than in benign nodules.

Until they underwent thyroid surgery, no patient had received any treatment. V lost 0 bases, J lost 3 bases, and 11 bases lay in between. The CDR3 totals 15 residues. Germline loops: CDR1 MNHNY, CDR2 SVGAGI (reference sequence). Original methodology: The authors used CDR3 differences across clinicopathological groups to build a distant-metastasis classifier for papillary thyroid cancer. With MiXCR, TCRdb called clones anew from the PCR reads. TCRdb's processing, not the authors' own work, is the source of the V and J calls. The table records 39,000 or so clones, around 43% of them present only once. Concerning this clone itself: Its antigen is unknown.

The V and J genes are TRBV6-6 and TRBJ1-2, with D maybe TRBD1 (5 bases). This receptor was obtained from a male donor with papillary thyroid cancer or a benign thyroid nodule (not recorded which). Some clones in this sample may be carry-over from other donors' samples. Sequencing was done on a sample of tumor tissue. CDR3: CASSYSLTDDYGYTF. As DNA, the CDR3 is TGTGCCAGCAGTTACTCTTTGACAGACGACTATGGCTACACCTTC.